The rows below give T cell receptor beta chains drawn from one sample of a study of identical twins. TCRdb reprocessed the 5' RACE reads via MiXCR and lists one record per CDR3 protein. Altogether approximately 250,000 distinct CDR3 sequences are present, 5.5% to 7.5% being singletons, with the ten largest covering roughly 15%. These data were likewise used in another study, on T cells expressing NK-cell markers.

Material for sequencing was CD8+ T cells sorted from blood. The receptor set was obtained from a woman aged 18 to 35 in good health. Each CDR3 is given with its conserved first and last residue. A D gene is named only where the DNA matches it firmly. Clone size, where shown, is once, few, many, or a class for clones that have expanded.

d_gene	abundance	v_gene	j_gene	CDR3nt	CDR3aa
TRBD1	many	TRBV4-1	TRBJ2-7	TGCGCCACCTCAAGGGGACAGGGGACCGACTACGAGCAGTACTTC	CATSRGQGTDYEQYF
.	few	TRBV20-1	TRBJ1-5	TGCAGTGCCCAAGTTCATGGAAGTCGCAATCAGCCCCAGCATTTT	CSAQVHGSRNQPQHF
.	.	TRBV7-6	TRBJ2-1	TGTGCCAGCAGCTTCGGAAGGGTAAATGAGCAGTTCTTC	CASSFGRVNEQFF
.	.	TRBV4-1	TRBJ2-3	TGCGCCAGCAGCCAAGACCGACGCACAGATACGCAGTATTTT	CASSQDRRTDTQYF
TRBD1	few	TRBV27	TRBJ1-2	TGTGCCAGCAGCCCGGGACAGGGGAATGGCTACACCTTC	CASSPGQGNGYTF
.	many	TRBV12-3/TRBV12-4	TRBJ2-1	TGTGCCAGCAGTTTTGAGGACAATGAGCAGTTCTTC	CASSFEDNEQFF
.	few	TRBV6-2/TRBV6-3	TRBJ2-1	TGTGCCAGCAGTTATGGCCCCCGGGGATACAATGAGCAGTTCTTC	CASSYGPRGYNEQFF
.	once	TRBV7-9	TRBJ2-3	TGTGCCAGCAGCCCCCTAACGGGAGTCACAGATACGCAGTATTTT	CASSPLTGVTDTQYF
TRBD2	few	TRBV9	TRBJ2-1	TGTGCCAGCAGCGTAGTTGGGGGGGTCTACAATGAGCAGTTCTTC	CASSVVGGVYNEQFF
.	.	TRBV6-5	TRBJ2-7	TGTGCCAGCACCCACTACCAGTACGAGCAGTACTTC	CASTHYQYEQYF
.	many	TRBV11-2	TRBJ2-2	TGTGCCAGCAGCTTAGCCGGGACACCGATTCGGGAGCTGTTTTTT	CASSLAGTPIRELFF
.	.	TRBV5-1	TRBJ1-2	TGCGCCAGCAGCTTGGTGCAGGGAGGACCGGCGCGGGGCTACACCTTC	CASSLVQGGPARGYTF
TRBD1	many	TRBV3-1	TRBJ1-2	TGTGCCAGCAGCCAGCCCTCTCTTGGACAGGCAACCGGCCGGGGGCCTGGCTACACCTTC	CASSQPSLGQATGRGPGYTF
.	few	TRBV2	TRBJ2-2	TGTGCCAGCAGGGGATCAACAGGGAACACCGGGGAGCTGTTTTTT	CASRGSTGNTGELFF
.	once	TRBV5-5	TRBJ2-6	TGTGCCAGCAACCCGGTTGACAGTTCCAGCTCTGGGGCCAACGTCCTGACTTTC	CASNPVDSSSSGANVLTF
TRBD2	many	TRBV7-3	TRBJ2-7	TGTGCCAGCAGTATACAAGCGGGGGGTACAACCTACGAGCAGTACTTC	CASSIQAGGTTYEQYF
TRBD1	.	TRBV9	TRBJ2-7	TGTGCCAGCAGCGCCCGGGACAGGGGATTTAACGAGCAGTACTTC	CASSARDRGFNEQYF
.	few	TRBV29-1	TRBJ1-2	TGCAGCGCACAAGTTTTAGATGGCTACACCTTC	CSAQVLDGYTF
.	.	TRBV20-1	TRBJ2-3	TGCAGTGCTAGGACGGAGGGAACGCAGTATTTT	CSARTEGTQYF
TRBD2	many	TRBV27	TRBJ2-7	TGTGCCAGCAGTTTATCCCTAGCGGGGACCTACGAGCAGTACTTC	CASSLSLAGTYEQYF
.	many	TRBV12-3/TRBV12-4	TRBJ2-7	TGTGCCAGCAGTTCCTCCGGGGACGAGCAGTACTTC	CASSSSGDEQYF
.	.	TRBV5-1	TRBJ2-2	TGCGCCAGCGAGCTTGGTTGGGGGATAGCCGGGGAGCTGTTTTTT	CASELGWGIAGELFF
.	.	TRBV20-1	TRBJ1-2	TGCAGTGCTATATACACCGGGTCCCATGGCTACACCTTC	CSAIYTGSHGYTF
TRBD1	few	TRBV10-2	TRBJ2-1	TGCGCCAGCAGTGAGATAATTGGGACAGGGGGTTGGAATGAGCAGTTCTTC	CASSEIIGTGGWNEQFF
.	many	TRBV12-3/TRBV12-4	TRBJ1-2	TGTGCCAGCAGTTTAGACGGGTACTATGGCTACACCTTC	CASSLDGYYGYTF
.	.	TRBV9	TRBJ2-2	TGTGCCAGCAGCGTAGGGGGGGTCGCCGGGGAGCTGTTTTTT	CASSVGGVAGELFF
.	few	TRBV15	TRBJ1-5	TGTGCCACGGGGGCGGAGAATTACAATCAGCCCCAGCATTTT	CATGAENYNQPQHF
.	many	TRBV11-2	TRBJ2-1	TGTGCCAGCAGCTTAGAGTGGGGCCAGAACAATGAGCAGTTCTTC	CASSLEWGQNNEQFF
.	.	TRBV19	TRBJ2-7	TGTGCCAGTAGTATGGTTCCCGGGGCCTACGAGCAGTACTTC	CASSMVPGAYEQYF
.	few	TRBV5-6	TRBJ1-3	TGTGCCAGCAGCCCGGTCAGGGGCCCCTTAGGAAACACCATATATTTT	CASSPVRGPLGNTIYF
TRBD2	many	TRBV29-1	TRBJ2-7	TGCAGCGTTGGATTACGGACTAGCGGATACGAGCAGTACTTC	CSVGLRTSGYEQYF
.	few	TRBV21-1	TRBJ1-2	TGTGCCAGCAGCAAAGAGGGAACAGGGGGCGCCGTCTACACCTTC	CASSKEGTGGAVYTF
.	.	TRBV7-6	TRBJ2-7	TGTGCCAGCAGCTTATCCCCGGCGCCGGACGAGCAGTACTTC	CASSLSPAPDEQYF
TRBD2	few	TRBV27	TRBJ2-7	TGTGCCAGCAGTCTGGGCGGGCGGGAGGTTTACGAGCAGTACTTC	CASSLGGREVYEQYF
TRBD1	.	TRBV20-1	TRBJ2-3	TGCAGTGCCCATCTTGATCGGACAGGGCTTAGCACAGATACGCAGTATTTT	CSAHLDRTGLSTDTQYF
TRBD2	few	TRBV20-1	TRBJ2-3	TGCAGTGCAGCGCCTAGCGGGGGGGCAGTGGATGCAGATACGCAGTATTTT	CSAAPSGGAVDADTQYF
.	.	TRBV7-9	TRBJ1-4	TGTGCCAGCAGCCCGGACCCCCAGCGCGAAAAACTGTTTTTT	CASSPDPQREKLFF
.	.	TRBV7-2	TRBJ2-2	TGTGCCACCTTCTGGGGTAACACCGGGGAGCTGTTTTTT	CATFWGNTGELFF
TRBD2	few	TRBV6-2/TRBV6-3	TRBJ2-3	TGTGCCACCGCGGGACTAGCGACAGATACGCAGTATTTT	CATAGLATDTQYF
.	many	TRBV29-1	TRBJ2-1	TGCAGCGCCCTTAGCGGTGTTGTCTACAATGAGCAGTTCTTC	CSALSGVVYNEQFF
TRBD1	few	TRBV20-1	TRBJ2-3	TGCAGTGCTAGAGATACGGTGACAGGGTTGGCAGATACGCAGTATTTT	CSARDTVTGLADTQYF
.	few	TRBV6-2/TRBV6-3	TRBJ2-1	TGTGCCAGCAGTTCGGGGAAGGGCGCCTACAATGAGCAGTTCTTC	CASSSGKGAYNEQFF
.	few	TRBV28	TRBJ2-7	TGTGCCAGCAGTTTATGGCGAGGACTCTCCTACGAGCAGTACTTC	CASSLWRGLSYEQYF
.	many	TRBV9	TRBJ1-1	TGTGCCAGCAGCGCTCGTTGGTCCATGAACACTGAAGCTTTCTTT	CASSARWSMNTEAFF
TRBD1	many	TRBV10-2	TRBJ2-7	TGCGCCAGCAGTGAAGGGACAGGGACCTACGAGCAGTACTTC	CASSEGTGTYEQYF
.	.	TRBV15	TRBJ2-1	TGTGCCACCAGCAGAGATTCCGCCCTCTCCAATGAGCAGTTCTTC	CATSRDSALSNEQFF
.	.	TRBV20-1	TRBJ2-3	TGCAGTGCTAGACCACCAGGGGAACCGGGAGATACGCAGTATTTT	CSARPPGEPGDTQYF
TRBD2	few	TRBV6-1	TRBJ2-7	TGTGCCAGCAAAGTCAGCGGGAGGGCCCAGTGGGAGCAGTACTTC	CASKVSGRAQWEQYF
.	few	TRBV6-5	TRBJ2-1	TGTGCCAGCAGTTACCTTGAAGAATCTGAGCAGTTCTTC	CASSYLEESEQFF
TRBD1	many	TRBV7-8	TRBJ1-3	TGTGCCAGCAGCCCAGGGGGGGACACCATATATTTT	CASSPGGDTIYF
.	few	TRBV19	TRBJ1-1	TGTGCCAGTAGTTACGAAGGGGTGAACACTGAAGCTTTCTTT	CASSYEGVNTEAFF
TRBD2	.	TRBV6-1	TRBJ2-2	TGTGCCAGCAGTCCCCCGGTGACTAGCGGGGGGGCCACCGGGGAGCTGTTTTTT	CASSPPVTSGGATGELFF
TRBD1	few	TRBV29-1	TRBJ2-7	TGCAGCGTTGAAGTCAGAAACCGGGACAGGGGCTACGAGCAGTACTTC	CSVEVRNRDRGYEQYF
.	many	TRBV29-1	TRBJ2-1	TGCAGCGTTTTGCTAGATGAGCCTGAGCAGTTCTTC	CSVLLDEPEQFF
TRBD1	.	TRBV27	TRBJ2-2	TGTGCCACACAGACCGGGACAGGGGCCGGGGAGCTGTTTTTT	CATQTGTGAGELFF